The 32 T cell receptor beta chains in this list originate from one sample, sequenced in a study of blood T cell repertoires in COVID-19. Libraries were prepared by immunoSEQ multiplex PCR; TCRdb keeps only in-frame clonotypes and omits some of them. The repertoire consists of roughly 20,000 clones, with approximately 90% occurring once and the leading ten covering roughly 25%. The specimen was peripheral blood. The receptors derive from a human donor with active COVID-19. The donor label of this sample is uncertain.

J is TRBJ1-3 and V is TRBV4-2, with D unclear. Germline CDR1 LGHNA, CDR2 YNFKEQ. This CDR3 is built from 15 residues. Trimming pared 6 bases from V and 0 bases from J, leaving 12 bases between. CDR3 amino acids: CASSHDRDSGNTIYF. DNA of the CDR3: TGTGCCAGCAGTCATGATCGGGACTCTGGAAACACCATATATTTT.

V gene TRBV7-2 combines with J gene TRBJ2-7; 7 bases align to TRBD2. The J segment lost 6 bases and the V segment lost 5 bases, leaving 10 bases of the junction unmatched. Germline assignment: CDR1 SGHTA and CDR2 FQGNSA. The CDR3 totals 14 residues. This CDR3 is CASSSLGPSGEQYF. CDR3 in DNA: TGTGCCAGCAGCAGTTTAGGGCCTAGCGGCGAGCAGTACTTC.

This chain uses TRBV11-3 with TRBJ2-1; D unresolved. Germline V gene lookup returns CDR1 SGHNT and CDR2 YENEEA. This CDR3 is 13 amino acids long. Between the trimmed V and J ends, which lost 4 bases and 12 bases, there was a span of 16 bases. CDR3: CASSYTDPILQFF. For the CDR3, the DNA is TGTGCCAGCAGCTATACTGATCCAATACTGCAGTTCTTC.

The chain recombines TRBV6-6 with TRBJ1-4; D not certain. Trimming took off 0 bases at V and 7 bases at J, with 15 bases between the two ends. The CDR3 length is 16 residues. The germline CDR1 and CDR2 sequences are MNHNY and SVGAGI (reference sequence). CDR3 in DNA: TGTGCCAGCAGTTACTCGGGCGGGCAGAGAGGTGAAAAACTGTTTTTT. This codes for CASSYSGGQRGEKLFF.

V and J are TRBV12-5 and TRBJ2-1, with 16 bases identical to TRBD2. V was clipped by 1 base and J by 1 base; unmatched bases: 10. This CDR3 is 21 amino acids long. Germline lookup yields CDR1 LGHNT and CDR2 FRNRAP. This chain's CDR3 is CASGLAPGLAGGRESYNEQFF. CDR3 bases: TGTGCTAGTGGTTTGGCCCCGGGACTAGCGGGGGGGCGGGAATCCTACAATGAGCAGTTCTTC. Combining the CDR3 with reference TRBV12-5 and TRBJ2-1 gives the whole variable domain DARVTQTPRHKVTEMGQEVTMRCQPILGHNTVFWYRQTMMQGLELLAYFRNRAPLDDSGMPKDRFSAEMPDATLATLKIQPSEPRDSAVYFCASGLAPGLAGGRESYNEQFFGPGTRLTVL.

This clone was seen only a few times. This chain connects TRBV5-8 to TRBJ1-1; TRBD1 aligns across 7 bases. CDR1 SGHTS and CDR2 YDEGEE come from the germline V gene. With V trimmed by 7 bases and J by 2 bases, 8 bases remained unmatched. This CDR3 has 14 amino acids. DNA for the CDR3: TGTGCCAGCTGTGGAACAGGGGTCAACACTGAAGCTTTCTTT. As protein: CASCGTGVNTEAFF.

The V gene is TRBV15, the J gene TRBJ2-2; TRBD1 aligns across 10 bases. CDR1 and CDR2 (germline): LNHNV, YYDKDF (reference sequence). The CDR3 has 17 residues. Trimming cost V 2 bases and J 3 bases; bases outside gene matches: 6. CDR3 sequence: CATSRKPGQGYTGELFF. The CDR3 DNA reads TGTGCCACCAGCAGAAAGCCGGGACAGGGGTACACCGGGGAGCTGTTTTTT.

This clone has just one count. The V gene is TRBV7-3, the J gene TRBJ2-1; TRBD1 matches 7 bases. V was clipped by 1 base and J by 3 bases; unmatched bases: 6. Germline lookup yields CDR1 SGHTA and CDR2 FQGTGA. This CDR3 is 16 amino acids long. The CDR3 loop reads CASSLRGTAFYNEQFF. CDR3 nucleotides: TGTGCCAGCAGCTTAAGAGGGACAGCCTTCTACAATGAGCAGTTCTTC.

The chain recombines TRBV18 with TRBJ2-7; maybe TRBD1 (6 bases). Germline CDR1 is KGHSH and CDR2 is LQKENI. The CDR3 is 13 amino acids. V dropped 3 bases and J dropped 4 bases, with 10 bases sitting between them. CDR3 residues: CASSPTGPYEQYF. In nucleotides, the CDR3 is TGTGCCAGCTCACCCACAGGGCCTTACGAGCAGTACTTC.

The genes are TRBV5-5 and TRBJ1-2; D perhaps matches TRBD1 (5 bases). The germline V and J ends were trimmed by 0 bases and 8 bases, with 14 bases remaining between them. Germline assignment: CDR1 SGHKS and CDR2 YYEKEE (reference sequence). The CDR3 runs 14 residues. CDR3 sequence reads: CASSLVAGLDGYTF. CDR3 DNA: TGTGCCAGCAGCTTGGTAGCAGGGTTAGACGGCTACACCTTC.

This sequence joins TRBV18 and TRBJ1-1; 9 bases fit TRBD1. From germline, CDR1 is KGHSH and CDR2 LQKENI. With V trimmed by 3 bases and J by 10 bases, 12 bases remained unmatched. The CDR3 sequence is 15 residues long. CDR3 amino acids: CASSPLGQGEVGAFF. The CDR3 nucleotides read TGTGCCAGCTCACCCCTGGGACAGGGAGAGGTAGGAGCTTTCTTT.

Notes on this clone: Distinct nucleotide sequences in the sample also encode this CDR3. Here the CDR3 DNA reads TGTGCCAGCAGCCAAGATCACAGGGCAGGGGCAGGCACTGAAGCTTTCTTT. Encoded protein: CASSQDHRAGAGTEAFF. J is TRBJ1-1 and V is TRBV3-1 (or the pseudogene TRBV3-2); perhaps TRBD1 as D (6 bases). Per germline, CDR1 LGHDT and CDR2 YNNKEL (reference sequence). V was shortened by 0 bases and J by 4 bases, with 18 bases between the two germline ends. This CDR3 contains 17 residues.

This clone was found a few times. CDR3 coding DNA: TGTGCCAGCAGTCTTCCTAGCGGGGGGGCGAACACCGGGGAGCTGTTTTTT. Translation gives CASSLPSGGANTGELFF. V and J are TRBV5-4 and TRBJ2-2; TRBD2 agrees at 12 bases. Germline CDR1 and CDR2: SGHNT and YYREEE (reference sequence). V gave up 5 bases and J gave up 0 bases; unmatched junction bases: 5. CDR3 size: 17 residues.

The chain links TRBV7-9 to TRBJ2-7; D may be TRBD1 (5 bases). V gave up 4 bases and J gave up 3 bases, with 7 bases separating them. This CDR3 is 12 amino acids long. From germline, CDR1 is SEHNR and CDR2 FQNEAQ (reference sequence). CDR3 sequence (DNA): TGTGCCAGCAGCTCAGGGATCTACGAGCAGTACTTC. Translation: CASSSGIYEQYF.

The rearrangement uses TRBV6-5 and TRBJ1-2; TRBD1 is a possible D gene (5 bases). The CDR3 is 14 amino acids. The V end was cut by 3 bases, the J end by 4 bases, with 12 bases between. Germline values: CDR1 MNHEY, CDR2 SVGAGI. The CDR3 DNA is TGTGCCAGCAGTTATTCCCAGGGAACCTATGGCTACACCTTC. Its protein is CASSYSQGTYGYTF.

The rearrangement uses TRBV12-3 or TRBV12-4 and TRBJ2-5; possible D gene TRBD1, 5 bases. This CDR3 has 13 amino acids. Trimming cost V 3 bases and J 5 bases, with 10 bases left between them. In DNA, the CDR3 is TGTGCCAGCAGTTTGAAGGCAGGGGAGACCCAGTACTTC. Its translation: CASSLKAGETQYF.

The CDR3 nucleotides read TGCGCCAGCAGCCAAAAGTCGCTAGTGGGGACTAGCGGCACACGTAACTCCTACGAGCAGTACTTC. This translates into CASSQKSLVGTSGTRNSYEQYF. J is TRBJ2-7 and V is TRBV4-1; 11 nucleotides agree with TRBD2. V lost 2 bases, J lost 0 bases, and 21 bases stayed unmatched. The germline V gene has CDR1 MGHRA and CDR2 YSYEKL. The CDR3 extends over 22 amino acids.

CDR3 region: CASGLVFRGEETQYF. For the CDR3, the DNA is TGTGCTAGTGGTTTGGTGTTCAGGGGCGAAGAGACCCAGTACTTC. The V gene is TRBV12-5, the J gene TRBJ2-5; D perhaps matches TRBD1 (6 bases). Germline loops: CDR1 LGHNT, CDR2 FRNRAP. The CDR3 covers 15 residues. With 0 bases removed from V and 3 bases from J, the gap between germline ends came to 11 bases. The full variable domain, rest sourced from reference TRBV12-5 and TRBJ2-5, is DARVTQTPRHKVTEMGQEVTMRCQPILGHNTVFWYRQTMMQGLELLAYFRNRAPLDDSGMPKDRFSAEMPDATLATLKIQPSEPRDSAVYFCASGLVFRGEETQYFGPGTRLLVL.

The chain combines TRBV28 with TRBJ2-7; the match to TRBD1 covers 12 bases. J was trimmed by 6 bases and V by 6 bases; bases with no gene match: 6. The CDR3 length is 14 residues. Germline V gene lookup returns CDR1 MDHEN and CDR2 SYDVKM. The CDR3 region is CASRPGQGAFEQYF. The CDR3 bases are TGTGCCAGCAGACCGGGACAGGGGGCCTTCGAGCAGTACTTC.

The chain employs TRBV14 and TRBJ2-7, with 8 nucleotides matching TRBD1. CDR1 and CDR2 from the germline V gene are SGHDN and FVKESK. This CDR3 has 13 residues. J lost 5 bases, V lost 4 bases, and 4 bases had no gene match. The CDR3 spells CASSLMTGDEQYF. In nucleotides, the CDR3 is TGTGCCAGCAGCCTAATGACAGGGGACGAGCAGTACTTC.

The V gene is TRBV6-6, the J gene TRBJ2-4; TRBD2 aligns across 7 bases. Trimming at V came to 0 bases and at J to 5 bases, leaving 1 base not matched to a gene. CDR3 length: 14 residues. CDR1 is MNHNY, CDR2 SVGAGI, per germline (reference sequence). The CDR3 is CASSYSAGENIQYF. The CDR3 DNA is TGTGCCAGCAGTTACTCGGCGGGGGAAAACATTCAGTACTTC.

This clone appeared a single time. This chain uses TRBV7-9 with TRBJ2-2; 10 bases fit TRBD1. Per the germline V gene, CDR1 is SEHNR and CDR2 is FQNEAQ (reference sequence). J gave up 6 bases and V 4 bases, and 8 bases lay outside the gene matches. The CDR3 covers 16 residues. CDR3 sequence: CASSSAPGQGSGELFF. For the CDR3, the DNA is TGTGCCAGCAGCTCTGCCCCGGGACAGGGGTCCGGGGAGCTGTTTTTT.

The chain uses TRBV23-1 and TRBJ1-5, with 10 bases fitting TRBD1. TRBV23-1 carries the ORF label, with uncertain function. This CDR3 region has 16 residues. The V segment lost 2 bases and the J segment 6 bases; nucleotides outside the gene matches: 7. The CDR3: CASSQRIRDRGQPQHF. The CDR3 nucleotides are TGCGCCAGCAGTCAACGCATCCGGGACAGGGGTCAGCCCCAGCATTTT.

The chain is built from TRBV7-9 and TRBJ2-3; 11 bases align to TRBD1. V lost 3 bases, J lost 4 bases, and 3 bases stayed unmatched. Germline CDR1 is SEHNR and CDR2 is FQNEAQ (reference sequence). The CDR3 length is 15 residues. The CDR3 loop is CASSLGQGGSDTQYF. DNA for the CDR3: TGTGCCAGCAGCTTGGGACAGGGGGGCTCAGATACGCAGTATTTT.

This rearrangement joins TRBV5-1 to TRBJ2-7, with TRBD1 identical over 12 bases. This CDR3 spans 14 amino acids. Germline lookup yields CDR1 SGHRS and CDR2 YFSETQ. The V segment lost 5 bases and the J segment 5 bases; nucleotides outside the gene matches: 5. The CDR3 nucleotides are TGCGCCAGCAGACCCGGGACAGGGGGCCACGAGCAGTACTTC. It translates to CASRPGTGGHEQYF.

This chain connects TRBV10-3 to TRBJ2-7; 9 bases map to TRBD2. Germline lookup yields CDR1 ENHRY and CDR2 SYGVKD. V was pared by 4 bases and J by 5 bases, with 9 bases of the junction left unmatched. This CDR3 comprises 15 residues. The CDR3, as DNA: TGTGCCATCAGTGCTCGCGGGGGGGCCCCGGACGAGCAGTACTTC. Its protein is CAISARGGAPDEQYF.

The rearrangement joins TRBV9 to TRBJ2-3; the match to TRBD2 covers 9 bases. V lost 4 bases to trimming and J lost 2 bases; unmatched junction nucleotides: 8. The CDR3 is made up of 16 amino acids. Germline V gene data show CDR1 as SGDLS and CDR2 as YYNGEE. The CDR3 sequence: CASSPYSGGTTDTQYF. The CDR3, as DNA: TGTGCCAGCAGCCCCTATAGCGGGGGCACCACAGATACGCAGTATTTT.

There are a few counts of this clone. The rearrangement links TRBV14 to TRBJ2-3, with 10 bases aligning to TRBD2. The CDR3 covers 16 residues. V trimming: 4 bases; J trimming: 7 bases; junction bases outside the gene matches: 11. From germline, CDR1 is SGHDN and CDR2 FVKESK. In DNA form, the CDR3 reads TGTGCCAGCAGCCTCCTCCTAGCGGGAGATCACAATACGCAGTATTTT. It encodes CASSLLLAGDHNTQYF.

This clone was counted once. The chain combines TRBV7-2 with TRBJ1-5, with no clear D. The V gene's germline CDR1 is SGHTA and CDR2 FQGNSA. The CDR3 has 12 residues. V shed 6 bases and J shed 3 bases, with 6 bases lying between them. CDR3 DNA sequence: TGTGCCAGCAGTTCCTACAATCAGCCCCAGCATTTT. It encodes CASSSYNQPQHF.

This chain connects TRBV7-2 to TRBJ2-5; 8 bases are shared with TRBD2. This CDR3 has 16 residues. V lost 2 bases and J lost 3; bases outside the gene matches: 8. Germline V lookup: CDR1 SGHTA, CDR2 FQGNSA. Written as DNA, the CDR3 is TGTGCCAGCAGCTTACAAGGCGGGAGGCTAAAAGAGACCCAGTACTTC. As protein: CASSLQGGRLKETQYF.

The chain combines TRBV7-2 with TRBJ2-7; 8 bases match TRBD2. This CDR3 has 14 residues. Per the germline V gene, CDR1 is SGHTA and CDR2 is FQGNSA. Losses at the gene ends were 1 base for V and 2 bases for J; bases not matched to a gene: 1. The CDR3, as DNA: TGTGCCAGCAGCTTAGTGACTAGCGCCTACGAGCAGTACTTC. This gives the protein CASSLVTSAYEQYF.

The J gene is TRBJ1-1, the V gene TRBV6-5; the D is unclear. In germline, CDR1 is MNHEY, CDR2 SVGAGI. The germline V and J ends were trimmed by 7 bases and 0 bases, with 9 bases remaining between them. The CDR3 totals 13 residues. For the CDR3, the DNA is TGTGCCAGCATTTCAACGGTGAACACTGAAGCTTTCTTT. Translating gives CASISTVNTEAFF.